This is a list of T cell receptor beta chains from one sample in a study of blood T cell repertoires in COVID-19. Assay: immunoSEQ multiplex PCR; the TCRdb copy retains only in-frame clones and omits some. Of 150,000 to 200,000 clones detected, 90% appear once; the ten largest clones hold roughly a sixth. The material sequenced was peripheral blood. All receptors come from a man aged 55 to 70 with active or convalescent COVID-19. The CDR3 runs from the conserved cysteine through the conserved F or W. A D gene is named only where the DNA matches it firmly. The size of a clone is reported for some rows only, either as once, few or many, or as a class for expanded clones.

-	TRBV27	TRBJ2-2	-	TGTGCCAGCAGTACCCGCGGTACCACCGGGGAGCTGTTTTTT	CASSTRGTTGELFF
-	TRBV2	TRBJ2-5	-	TGTGCCAGCAGGCAGGGTGCAGAGACCCAGTACTTC	CASRQGAETQYF
TRBD2	TRBV3-1/TRBV3-2	TRBJ2-3	-	TGTGCCAGCAGTCGGACTAGCGGGATTGGGGATACGCAGTATTTT	CASSRTSGIGDTQYF
-	TRBV19	TRBJ2-3	-	TGTGCCAGTAGAGGAGAAGGCACAGATACGCAGTATTTT	CASRGEGTDTQYF
TRBD1	TRBV6-5	TRBJ1-1	-	TGTGCCAGCATTAGGGACAGGGGAAACACTGAAGCTTTCTTT	CASIRDRGNTEAFF
TRBD1	TRBV11-2	TRBJ1-1	-	TGTGCCAGCAGCCTCCGGGACAGTCTATTGAACACTGAAGCTTTCTTT	CASSLRDSLLNTEAFF
TRBD1	TRBV7-2	TRBJ1-2	-	TGTGCCAGCAGCTACACCGGGACAGGGAGTCCCGCTAACTATGGCTACACCTTC	CASSYTGTGSPANYGYTF
TRBD1	TRBV27	TRBJ1-6	-	TGTGCCAGCAGTTTACTCGGACAGGGGGCCTCCTATAATTCACCCCTCCACTTT	CASSLLGQGASYNSPLHF
-	TRBV18	TRBJ1-2	-	TGTGCCAGCTCACCTTCCTGGTCCCGCGATGGCTACACCTTC	CASSPSWSRDGYTF
TRBD1	TRBV25-1	TRBJ2-2	-	TGTGCCAGCACCCGGACAGGGGACACCGGGGAGCTGTTTTTT	CASTRTGDTGELFF
-	TRBV18	TRBJ1-1	-	TGTGCCAGCTCACCGGGGGCACCGAACACTGAAGCTTTCTTT	CASSPGAPNTEAFF
-	TRBV7-9	TRBJ1-2	-	TGTGCCAGCAGCTTAGTCAGGGCTGGCTACACCTTC	CASSLVRAGYTF
TRBD2	TRBV24-1	TRBJ2-3	-	TGTGCCACCTCCCGGGGGGGGTCCGATACGCAGTATTTT	CATSRGGSDTQYF
-	TRBV6-6	TRBJ2-1	-	TGTGCCAGCAGACCTAGGACTGACCACAATGAGCAGTTCTTC	CASRPRTDHNEQFF
-	TRBV12-3/TRBV12-4	TRBJ1-2	-	TGTGCCAGCAGTTTTTCCAGGGGTGGCTACACCTTC	CASSFSRGGYTF
-	TRBV6-5	TRBJ1-2	few	TGTGCCAGCAGGCTCAACTTTGCGGGCTACACCTTC	CASRLNFAGYTF
-	TRBV7-2	TRBJ1-2	once	TGTGCCAGCAGCTTAGTTCCAGTGCCCAACTATGGCTACACCTTC	CASSLVPVPNYGYTF
-	TRBV5-8	TRBJ1-5	few	TGTGCCAGCAGCCAACGGGACTCGGGAGGATATCAGCCCCAGCATTTT	CASSQRDSGGYQPQHF
TRBD1	TRBV6-5	TRBJ1-4	-	TGTGCCAGCAGTTACTCTGGACAGGGGAGCGAAAAACTGTTTTTT	CASSYSGQGSEKLFF
-	TRBV6-6	TRBJ1-1	-	TGTGCCAGCAGTTACGGAGGGGTTGAAGCTTTCTTT	CASSYGGVEAFF
TRBD1	TRBV6-2/TRBV6-3	TRBJ1-2	-	TGTGCCAGCAGTCGCCCGACAGGGGGCTATGGCTACACCTTC	CASSRPTGGYGYTF
-	TRBV3-1/TRBV3-2	TRBJ1-2	-	TGTGCCAGCAGCCAAGAGACGACAGTGGGAGGCTACACCTTC	CASSQETTVGGYTF
TRBD1	TRBV10-3	TRBJ1-1	-	TGTGCCATCAGCCAGGACAGGGCCACTGAAGCTTTCTTT	CAISQDRATEAFF
TRBD1	TRBV2	TRBJ2-7	-	TGTGCCAGCAGTGAACGCAGGGGGCATTTATTC	CASSERRGHLF
-	TRBV6-5	TRBJ1-5	-	TGTGCCAGCAAAACAGGGCTTAATCAGCCCCAGCATTTT	CASKTGLNQPQHF
-	TRBV6-1	TRBJ1-6	-	TGTGCCAGCAGTGAAGCTGACAGACACTTCTCACCCCTCCACTTT	CASSEADRHFSPLHF
TRBD1	TRBV10-3	TRBJ1-5	-	TGTGCCATCAGTGAGCTACAGGGGCCGGGGCAGCCCCAGCATTTT	CAISELQGPGQPQHF
-	TRBV3-1/TRBV3-2	TRBJ2-2	-	TGTGCCAGCAGCCCCTTCGCAGGGCCCGGGGAGCTGTTTTTT	CASSPFAGPGELFF
-	TRBV12-5	TRBJ1-6	-	TGTGCTAGTGGTTTGGTACAGGGCGCTAATTCACCCCTCCACTTT	CASGLVQGANSPLHF
-	TRBV6-5	TRBJ2-4	-	TGTGCCAGCAGTTACTCGTCGATACGGGCCAAAAACATTCAGTACTTC	CASSYSSIRAKNIQYF